The 20 T cell receptor beta chains presented below share a single source sample, sequenced in a study of cytomegalovirus exposure and HLA in healthy donors. This PCR relied on a set of 60 Vbeta primers and 13 Jbeta primers. The assay was immunoSEQ multiplex PCR, and TCRdb's table has in-frame clones only and misses some. This table has about 88,000 clones, about 67% appearing once. The sample consisted of PBMCs. These receptors originate from a woman aged 18-29 years in good health and CMV-seropositive.

This clone was observed a few times. V gene TRBV20-1 combines with J gene TRBJ2-7; TRBD1 might be the D (6 bases). This CDR3 has 10 amino acids. Trimming removed 4 bases at V and 5 bases at J, with 6 bases between. Germline assignment: CDR1 DFQATT and CDR2 SNEGSKA (reference sequence). The CDR3 DNA follows: TGCAGTGCTACAGGGGACGAGCAGTACTTC. Translation gives CSATGDEQYF.

There are a few counts of this clone. The V and J genes are TRBV19 and TRBJ1-4; 7 bases are shared with TRBD1. The CDR3 sequence is 16 residues long. The ends lost 5 bases at V and 8 bases at J; junction bases unmatched: 14. Germline values: CDR1 LNHDA, CDR2 SQIVND (reference sequence). CDR3: CASSAFAQGGNEKLFF. The CDR3, as DNA: TGTGCCAGTAGTGCGTTCGCCCAGGGGGGTAACGAAAAACTGTTTTTT.

The CDR3 loop reads CASSTRTGTYTGELFF. CDR3 nucleotide sequence: TGCGCCAGCAGCACACGGACAGGGACTTACACCGGGGAGCTGTTTTTT. The gene calls are TRBV4-1 and TRBJ2-2; 8 positions agree with TRBD1. The CDR3 spans 16 residues. In germline, CDR1 is MGHRA, CDR2 YSYEKL. The J segment lost 3 bases and the V segment lost 5 bases, leaving 8 bases of the junction unmatched.

The chain uses TRBV28 and TRBJ1-4; perhaps TRBD1 as D (6 bases). CDR1 is MDHEN, CDR2 SYDVKM, per germline. Trimming stripped 11 bases from V and 8 bases from J, with 18 bases between. This CDR3 spans 13 amino acids. CDR3 region: CAVLQGIGEKLFF. DNA for the CDR3: TGTGCCGTACTACAGGGCATCGGCGAAAAACTGTTTTTT.

V is TRBV7-9 and J is TRBJ2-1; possible D gene TRBD2, 6 bases. Trimming shortened V by 1 base and J by 5 bases, and 12 bases separated the two germline ends. Germline V gene lookup returns CDR1 SEHNR and CDR2 FQNEAQ (reference sequence). This CDR3 contains 15 residues. CDR3 in DNA: TGTGCCAGCAGCTTAGACGGGAGTCCCAACAATGAGCAGTTCTTC. It is translated as CASSLDGSPNNEQFF.

The chain has TRBV7-3 and TRBJ2-3; TRBD1 might be the D (5 bases). Germline CDR1 and CDR2: SGHTA and FQGTGA. The CDR3 runs to 12 residues. Trimming pared 6 bases from V and 6 bases from J, leaving 10 bases between. The CDR3 nucleotides read TGTGCCAGCAGTCGGAAGGGGGATACGCAGTATTTT. Protein product: CASSRKGDTQYF.

This clone occurred once. The chain has TRBV4-3 and TRBJ2-5, with TRBD1 matching over 7 bases. The CDR3 spans 17 residues. V lost 0 bases to trimming and J lost 11 bases; unmatched junction nucleotides: 18. CDR1 LGHNA and CDR2 YSLEER come from the germline V gene. The CDR3 region has the DNA TGCGCCAGCAGCCAAGACCCGACACCGCTGACAGGGAGAGAGCAGTACTTC. Translation: CASSQDPTPLTGREQYF.

V usage is TRBV5-4 and J usage is TRBJ2-5; D is perhaps TRBD2 (6 bases). CDR1 is SGHNT, CDR2 YYREEE, per germline (reference sequence). The CDR3 is 15 amino acids. V shed 4 bases and J shed 4 bases, with 17 bases lying between them. CDR3 sequence reads: CASSPRYGGPETQYF. The CDR3 DNA follows: TGTGCCAGCAGCCCCAGATACGGGGGACCAGAGACCCAGTACTTC.

This chain links TRBV18 with TRBJ2-2; 10 bases are a match to TRBD1. The junction had 2 bases not matched to a gene; V was cut back by 1 base and J by 0 bases. CDR3 size: 17 residues. The germline V gene encodes CDR1 KGHSH and CDR2 LQKENI. CDR3 coding DNA: TGTGCCAGCTCACCACGAGGACAGGGGGCGAACACCGGGGAGCTGTTTTTT. Protein: CASSPRGQGANTGELFF.

This clone was detected only a few times. The rearrangement uses TRBV28 and TRBJ2-1; D is possibly TRBD2 (5 bases). Trimming cost V 6 bases and J 2 bases, with 14 bases left between them. The CDR3 is made up of 15 amino acids. From germline, CDR1 is MDHEN and CDR2 SYDVKM. The CDR3 DNA is TGTGCCAGCAGGCAAAGCGGAGGTCCCTACAATGAGCAGTTCTTC. Translating gives CASRQSGGPYNEQFF.

V is TRBV2 and J is TRBJ2-1; D gene uncertain. Trimming removed 6 bases at V and 8 bases at J, with 11 bases between. The germline gives CDR1 SNHLY, CDR2 FYNNEI. The CDR3 totals 12 residues. This CDR3 is CASRDSIYEQFF. CDR3 nucleotides: TGTGCCAGCAGGGATAGCATATATGAGCAGTTCTTC.

This clone turned up a few times. This chain uses TRBV6-1 with TRBJ2-5; 8 nucleotides align to TRBD2. The DNA end lines up better with TRBJ2-7; the J call may be wrong. This CDR3 region has 14 residues. CDR1 is MNHNS and CDR2 is SASEGT in the germline V gene. As DNA, the CDR3 is TGTGCCAGCAGTTCCTTAGCGGGACTCTACGAGCAGTACTTC. It encodes CASSSLAGLYEQYF.

The chain combines TRBV6-1 with TRBJ1-1; no definite D call. The length of the CDR3 is 15 residues. Trimming left V 0 bases short and J 8 bases short, with 16 bases between. Germline V CDR1 and CDR2: MNHNS, SASEGT. The CDR3 DNA sequence: TGTGCCAGCAGTGAAGCCTCGACGTGGAGGGCAGAAGCTTTCTTT. It specifies CASSEASTWRAEAFF.

J is TRBJ2-5 and V is TRBV28, with 8 bases identical to TRBD2. V gave up 8 bases and J gave up 4 bases; unmatched junction bases: 9. This CDR3 region has 14 residues. The germline CDR1 and CDR2 sequences are MDHEN and SYDVKM. The CDR3 DNA follows: TGTGCCAGCCGGGGGGGCCTGGGGAGAGAGACCCAGTACTTC. Protein product: CASRGGLGRETQYF.

The chain is built from TRBV27 and TRBJ2-7; 8 bases align to TRBD1. CDR1 and CDR2 (germline): MNHEY, SMNVEV (reference sequence). This CDR3 has 14 amino acids. The V and J ends lost 2 bases and 4 bases, in that order; junction bases with no gene match: 4. CDR3 residues: CASSLGQGIYEQYF. The CDR3 DNA sequence: TGTGCCAGCAGTTTAGGACAGGGAATATACGAGCAGTACTTC.

This CDR3 is CASSQPGQIIRGYTF. As DNA, the CDR3 is TGTGCCAGCAGCCAACCCGGACAGATCATTCGCGGCTACACCTTC. V and J are TRBV4-2 and TRBJ1-2, with D possibly matching TRBD1 (6 bases). Germline CDR1 is LGHNA and CDR2 is YNFKEQ. This CDR3 comprises 15 residues. Between the trimmed V and J ends, which lost 2 bases and 8 bases, there was a span of 18 bases.

This clone was detected a few times. The V call is TRBV28, the J call TRBJ1-4; unclear D gene. Germline V gene sequence: CDR1 MDHEN, CDR2 SYDVKM. Trimming removed 2 bases from V and 0 bases from J, with 4 bases in between. The CDR3 is 14 amino acids. The CDR3 nucleotides read TGTGCCAGCAGTTTACCGGCAACTAATGAAAAACTGTTTTTT. It specifies CASSLPATNEKLFF. The variable domain in full, completed from reference TRBV28 and TRBJ1-4, reads DVKVTQSSRYLVKRTGEKVFLECVQDMDHENMFWYRQDPGLGLRLIYFSYDVKMKEKGDIPEGYSVSREKKERFSLILESASTNQTSMYLCASSLPATNEKLFFGSGTQLSVL.

This clone was detected only a few times. The V gene is TRBV4-3, the J gene TRBJ1-2; TRBD1 matches 12 bases. Germline assignment: CDR1 LGHNA and CDR2 YSLEER. V lost 3 bases to trimming and J lost 6 bases; unmatched junction nucleotides: 2. CDR3 length: 14 residues. DNA for the CDR3: TGCGCCAGCAGCCATGGGACAGGGGGCAATGGCTACACCTTC. Translated: CASSHGTGGNGYTF.

The rearrangement joins TRBV11-3 to TRBJ2-7; D is possibly TRBD1 (6 bases). The CDR3 spans 13 residues. Germline values: CDR1 SGHNT, CDR2 YENEEA. Trimming cost V 1 base and J 6 bases, with 10 bases left between them. CDR3 in DNA: TGTGCCAGCAGCTTAGTGGTAGGGGGCGAGCAGTACTTC. Protein: CASSLVVGGEQYF.

The chain joins TRBV19 to TRBJ1-1; 7 bases are shared with TRBD1. After removal of 11 bases from V and 0 bases from J, the junction contained 12 bases not matched to a gene. CDR3 size: 15 residues. Germline lookup yields CDR1 LNHDA and CDR2 SQIVND (reference sequence). The chain's CDR3 is CAASGQPFMNTEAFF. The CDR3 DNA reads as TGTGCCGCCTCGGGACAGCCCTTCATGAACACTGAAGCTTTCTTT.